A single TCR beta chain is shown here with its context. Its antigen remains unidentified. Germline values: CDR1 LNHNV, CDR2 YYDKDF (reference sequence). Trimming removed 0 bases at V and 5 bases at J, with 5 bases between. This CDR3 spans 13 amino acids. In the PCR, 60 Vbeta and 13 Jbeta primers were used. Repertoires were generated with immunoSEQ multiplex PCR, while TCRdb's copy carries only in-frame clones and drops some. This sample's clone table lists over 35,000 clones. These data come from a study of cytomegalovirus exposure and HLA in healthy donors. Study in general: Among roughly 180 million T cells, an earlier analysis found approximately 110 million unique TCR beta sequences. Regarding the study as a whole: It was shown in a later analysis that HLA-associated TCR beta chains were more clonally expanded than other, equally common chains. 164 TCR beta chains were listed as cytomegalovirus-associated.

Sequencing was performed on PBMCs. The gene calls are TRBV15 and TRBJ1-5, with no clear D. The receptor was derived from a woman aged 25 to 45 in good health and CMV-seronegative. In nucleotides, the CDR3 is TGTGCCACCAGCAGAGAAACGGATCAGCCCCAGCATTTT. Encoded protein: CATSRETDQPQHF.